This T cell receptor (beta chain) was sequenced during a study of cytomegalovirus exposure and HLA in healthy donors. This clone came up a few times. This CDR3 is 14 amino acids long. Germline lookup yields CDR1 SGDLS and CDR2 YYNGEE. V was pared by 0 bases and J by 0 bases, with 7 bases between. Libraries were prepared by immunoSEQ multiplex PCR; TCRdb keeps only in-frame clonotypes and omits some of them. Of some 250,000 clones in the sample, 90% are singletons; the top ten hold approximately 3%. Source material: PBMCs. This sequence originates from a woman aged 25-40 years in good health and CMV-seronegative. The J gene is TRBJ2-7, the V gene TRBV9; D perhaps matches TRBD2 (6 bases). CDR3 amino acids: CASSVAGASYEQYF. The CDR3 coding sequence is TGTGCCAGCAGCGTAGCGGGAGCCTCCTACGAGCAGTACTTC. Full variable domain (rest looked up from reference TRBV9 and TRBJ2-7): DSGVTQTPKHLITATGQRVTLRCSPRSGDLSVYWYQQSLDQGLQFLIQYYNGEERAKGNILERFSAQQFPDLHSELNLSSLELGDSALYFCASSVAGASYEQYFGPGTRLTVT.